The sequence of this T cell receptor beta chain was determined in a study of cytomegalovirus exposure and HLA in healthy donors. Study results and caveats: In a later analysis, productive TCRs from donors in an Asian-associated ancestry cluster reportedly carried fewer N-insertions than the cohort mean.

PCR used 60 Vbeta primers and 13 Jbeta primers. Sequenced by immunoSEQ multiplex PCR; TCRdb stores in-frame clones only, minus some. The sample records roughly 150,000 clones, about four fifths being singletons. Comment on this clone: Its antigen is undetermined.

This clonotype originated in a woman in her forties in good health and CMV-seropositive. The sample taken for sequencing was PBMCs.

The CDR3: CATSRALAYSYNEQFF. The CDR3 DNA follows: TGTGCCACCAGCAGAGCCCTAGCGTACTCCTACAATGAGCAGTTCTTC. The chain couples TRBV15 to TRBJ2-1; D is possibly TRBD2 (6 bases). Looked up from germline, CDR1 is LNHNV and CDR2 is YYDKDF (reference sequence). This CDR3 has 16 amino acids. Trimming stripped 1 base from V and 0 bases from J, with 10 bases between.